These 27 T cell receptor beta chains were all obtained from the same sample, sequenced in a study of shared clonotypes between healthy human individuals. Repertoires were generated with immunoSEQ multiplex PCR, while TCRdb's copy carries only in-frame clones and drops some. Altogether about 590,000 clones are present, around 95% being singletons, with the ten largest covering about 0.11%. Selected positively for CCR7 and CD45RO-negative, naive CD8 cells excluded terminally differentiated effector memory CD45RA+ cells. Material for sequencing was naive CD8+ T cells sorted from blood. The receptors stem from a woman in her 30s in good health.

This clone was recorded once. The chain links TRBV13 to TRBJ1-5, with no clear D. This CDR3 region has 11 residues. V lost 4 bases and J 7 bases, leaving 5 bases between the germline ends. CDR1 PRHDT and CDR2 FYEKMQ come from the germline V gene (reference sequence). CDR3 DNA sequence: TGTGCCAGCAGCTCGGGCCAGCCCCAGCATTTT. Protein sequence: CASSSGQPQHF.

J is TRBJ1-1 and V is TRBV5-1; 10 bases are shared with TRBD1. Germline CDR1 is SGHRS and CDR2 is YFSETQ. The junction had 14 bases not matched to a gene; V was cut back by 2 bases and J by 4 bases. This CDR3 is built from 18 residues. The DNA of the CDR3 is TGCGCCAGCAGCTTAAGTGAGAGGTGGGGACAGGGGACCACTGAAGCTTTCTTT. Translation gives CASSLSERWGQGTTEAFF. Filled out from reference TRBV5-1 and TRBJ1-1, the complete variable domain reads KAGVTQTPRYLIKTRGQQVTLSCSPISGHRSVSWYQQTPGQGLQFLFEYFSETQRNKGNFPGRFSGRQFSNSRSEMNVSTLELGDSALYLCASSLSERWGQGTTEAFFGQGTRLTVV.

This clone occurred once. This chain links TRBV30 with TRBJ2-3; TRBD2 matches at 11 bases. The CDR3 sequence is 15 residues long. CDR1 and CDR2 (germline): GTSNPN, SVGIG (reference sequence). The V segment lost 1 base and the J segment 1 base; nucleotides outside the gene matches: 1. The CDR3, as DNA: TGTGCCTGGAGTGAACTAGCGGGAGGCACAGATACGCAGTATTTT. Its translation is CAWSELAGGTDTQYF.

This chain uses TRBV5-6 with TRBJ1-1; TRBD1 matches at 10 bases. The trim removed 2 bases at V and 10 bases at J, leaving 8 bases unmatched. The CDR3 length is 14 residues. Germline-derived CDR1 and CDR2 are SGHDT and YYEEEE. This chain's CDR3 is CASSFGTGVKGAFF. The CDR3 DNA sequence: TGTGCCAGCAGCTTTGGGACAGGGGTAAAAGGAGCTTTCTTT. The entire variable domain, with the rest obtained from reference TRBV5-6 and TRBJ1-1, is as follows: DAGVTQSPTHLIKTRGQQVTLRCSPKSGHDTVSWYQQALGQGPQFIFQYYEEEERQRGNFPDRFSGHQFPNYSSELNVNALLLGDSALYLCASSFGTGVKGAFFGQGTRLTVV.

This chain joins TRBV5-6 and TRBJ1-1, with TRBD1 matching 8 bases. CDR1 and CDR2 (germline): SGHDT, YYEEEE. The CDR3 contains 13 residues. Trimming removed 4 bases from V and 5 bases from J; junction bases left unmatched: 4. The CDR3 DNA reads TGTGCCAGCAGCGCAGGGGGCCTAACTGAAGCTTTCTTT. Translation gives CASSAGGLTEAFF.

CDR3 sequence reads: CASSQDHGYEQYF. The CDR3 nucleotides read TGTGCCAGCAGCCAAGATCACGGCTACGAGCAGTACTTC. The chain employs TRBV4-2 and TRBJ2-7; no clear D gene. The CDR3 totals 13 residues. Germline V gene sequence: CDR1 LGHNA, CDR2 YNFKEQ. Trimming pared 0 bases from V and 3 bases from J, leaving 6 bases between.

The CDR3 nucleotides read TGTGCCAGCAGCCAAGGGTTCGCGAGGACAGTCGGCGAAAAACTGTTTTTT. Its translation is CASSQGFARTVGEKLFF. This chain joins TRBV4-2 and TRBJ1-4; D is perhaps TRBD1 (6 bases). Trimming took off 1 base at V and 8 bases at J, with 20 bases between the two ends. The CDR3 is made up of 17 amino acids. The V gene's germline CDR1 is LGHNA and CDR2 YNFKEQ.

The chain has TRBV14 and TRBJ2-2; 10 bases map to TRBD2. Per germline, CDR1 SGHDN and CDR2 FVKESK. The CDR3 consists of 14 residues. Trimming removed 4 bases from V and 5 bases from J; junction bases left unmatched: 1. DNA for the CDR3: TGTGCCAGCAGCCGACTAGCGGGTACCGGGGAGCTGTTTTTT. As protein: CASSRLAGTGELFF.

V usage is TRBV27 and J usage is TRBJ2-3, with 12 bases matching TRBD2. Germline CDR1 is MNHEY and CDR2 is SMNVEV (reference sequence). The CDR3 contains 18 residues. V lost 2 bases, J lost 4 bases, and 10 bases stayed unmatched. The CDR3 region is CASSLLLAGGPSADTQYF. CDR3 in DNA: TGTGCCAGCAGTTTACTGCTAGCGGGAGGGCCGTCGGCAGATACGCAGTATTTT.

This clone was detected once. The chain has TRBV28 and TRBJ2-1; D gene unclear. V shed 5 bases and J shed 3 bases, with 8 bases lying between them. This CDR3 is built from 13 residues. CDR1 is MDHEN, CDR2 SYDVKM, per germline. The CDR3 spells CASSHGRYNEQFF. DNA for the CDR3: TGTGCCAGCAGTCACGGACGCTACAATGAGCAGTTCTTC.

The J gene is TRBJ2-6, the V gene TRBV11-2; D remains ambiguous. With 1 base removed from V and 2 bases from J, the gap between germline ends came to 6 bases. CDR3 length: 15 residues. Germline CDR1 and CDR2: SGHAT and FQNNGV. CDR3: CASSLGVAGANVLTF. Written as DNA, the CDR3 is TGTGCCAGCAGCTTAGGGGTCGCTGGGGCCAACGTCCTGACTTTC.

Only one count was recorded for this clone. This chain joins TRBV7-2 and TRBJ2-2; 10 nucleotides match TRBD2. Germline CDR1 SGHTA, CDR2 FQGNSA. Losses at the gene ends were 3 bases for V and 4 bases for J; bases not matched to a gene: 2. The CDR3 loop spans 15 amino acids. The CDR3 spells CASSLRTSGTGELFF. The DNA for the CDR3 is TGTGCCAGCAGCTTGCGGACTAGCGGCACCGGGGAGCTGTTTTTT.

The chain employs TRBV27 and TRBJ1-2; 7 bases fit TRBD1. The CDR3 extends over 14 amino acids. The germline V gene has CDR1 MNHEY and CDR2 SMNVEV (reference sequence). V was pared by 0 bases and J by 8 bases, with 6 bases of the junction left unmatched. In DNA form, the CDR3 reads TGTGCCAGCAGTTTATCAGGGGGCGCGTGGGGCTACACCTTC. It is translated as CASSLSGGAWGYTF.

The J gene is TRBJ2-1, the V gene TRBV29-1, with 7 bases fitting TRBD2. Losses at the gene ends were 1 base for V and 8 bases for J; bases not matched to a gene: 11. CDR1 is SQVTM, CDR2 ANQGSEA, per germline. The CDR3 covers 15 residues. This chain's CDR3 is CSVEGGRRSPHEQFF. In DNA, the CDR3 is TGCAGCGTTGAAGGCGGGAGACGATCCCCCCATGAGCAGTTCTTC.

CDR3 sequence (DNA): TGTGCCAGCAGTTACTCCCTAGCGGGAGCCGGAAATGAGCAGTTCTTC. Amino acid sequence: CASSYSLAGAGNEQFF. The V gene is TRBV6-5, the J gene TRBJ2-1, with TRBD2 matching over 10 bases. The trim removed 0 bases at V and 7 bases at J, leaving 6 bases unmatched. There are 16 residues in the CDR3. Germline values: CDR1 MNHEY, CDR2 SVGAGI.

The rearrangement uses TRBV27 and TRBJ2-7, with TRBD1 identical over 7 bases. Germline assignment: CDR1 MNHEY and CDR2 SMNVEV (reference sequence). The junction had 10 bases not matched to a gene; V was cut back by 5 bases and J by 3 bases. This CDR3 has 15 amino acids. Written as DNA, the CDR3 is TGTGCCAGCAGTATGACCGGGACAGAAGGCTACGAGCAGTACTTC. Translating it yields CASSMTGTEGYEQYF.

This clone was counted a single time. The chain is built from TRBV27 and TRBJ1-5, with 12 bases identical to TRBD1. The CDR3 runs 15 residues. Trimming removed 4 bases from V and 6 bases from J; junction bases left unmatched: 4. Germline V gene lookup returns CDR1 MNHEY and CDR2 SMNVEV (reference sequence). CDR3 nucleotides: TGTGCCAGCAGTTCGGGACAGGGGGCGAGTCAGCCCCAGCATTTT. It specifies CASSSGQGASQPQHF.

The CDR3 loop is CASTQGSYEQYF. The CDR3 DNA is TGTGCCAGCACTCAGGGATCCTACGAGCAGTACTTC. V and J are TRBV2 and TRBJ2-7, with a weak D call TRBD1 (5 bases). There are 12 residues in the CDR3. Germline V gene data show CDR1 as SNHLY and CDR2 as FYNNEI. V lost 7 bases, J lost 1 base, and 8 bases lay in between.

This clone appeared once. The chain employs TRBV6-5 and TRBJ2-1; no firm D call. Germline CDR1 is MNHEY and CDR2 is SVGAGI. The CDR3 extends over 16 amino acids. Trimming took 0 bases from V and 5 from J, leaving 14 bases between them. The CDR3 spells CASSYSSGEIHNEQFF. CDR3 sequence (DNA): TGTGCCAGCAGTTACTCGAGTGGCGAGATCCACAATGAGCAGTTCTTC.

V and J are TRBV2 and TRBJ2-4, with 11 bases aligning to TRBD2. V lost 6 bases and J lost 3; bases outside the gene matches: 16. CDR1 and CDR2 (germline): SNHLY, FYNNEI. The CDR3 consists of 19 residues. In nucleotides, the CDR3 is TGTGCCAGCAGCCCGGAACTAGCGGGAGAGGACTATGACAAAAACATTCAGTACTTC. It yields the protein CASSPELAGEDYDKNIQYF.

This chain links TRBV2 with TRBJ2-7; 7 nucleotides agree with TRBD2. Germline V CDR1 and CDR2: SNHLY, FYNNEI. The V and J ends lost 3 bases and 0 bases, in that order; junction bases with no gene match: 5. The CDR3 has 15 residues. The CDR3 region is CASSDPAGSSYEQYF. In DNA, the CDR3 is TGTGCCAGCAGTGATCCAGCGGGGAGCTCCTACGAGCAGTACTTC.

CDR3 bases: TGTGCCAGCAGCTTAGTGGGTGAAAAACTGTTTTTT. Translating it yields CASSLVGEKLFF. The rearrangement uses TRBV11-2 and TRBJ1-4; no reliable D call. V lost 1 base, J lost 7 bases, and 4 bases lay in between. CDR3 length: 12 amino acids. The germline V gene has CDR1 SGHAT and CDR2 FQNNGV. The entire variable domain, with the rest obtained from reference TRBV11-2 and TRBJ1-4, is as follows: EAGVAQSPRYKIIEKRQSVAFWCNPISGHATLYWYQQILGQGPKLLIQFQNNGVVDDSQLPKDRFSAERLKGVDSTLKIQPAKLEDSAVYLCASSLVGEKLFFGSGTQLSVL.

The rearrangement joins TRBV4-2 to TRBJ2-1; 14 positions agree with TRBD2. The J segment lost 6 bases and the V segment lost 4 bases, leaving 8 bases of the junction unmatched. The CDR3 extends over 17 amino acids. The germline gives CDR1 LGHNA, CDR2 YNFKEQ. The CDR3 coding sequence is TGTGCCAGCAGCCCTCGACTAGCGGGAGGGCCGGGCAATGAGCAGTTCTTC. This codes for CASSPRLAGGPGNEQFF.

V usage is TRBV27 and J usage is TRBJ2-1; 13 nucleotides match TRBD2. V lost 7 bases, J lost 7 bases, and 10 bases stayed unmatched. The CDR3 runs to 16 residues. CDR1 is MNHEY, CDR2 SMNVEV, per germline (reference sequence). This chain's CDR3 is CASTTITSGRVNEQFF. The CDR3, as DNA: TGTGCCAGCACCACGATCACTAGCGGGAGGGTAAATGAGCAGTTCTTC.

A word on this clone: The identical CDR3 is also encoded by other nucleotide sequences in the sample. The chain uses TRBV27 and TRBJ1-1, with a possible D match to TRBD1 (6 bases). The CDR3 has 14 residues. The V and J ends lost 3 bases and 1 base respectively, with 9 bases between them. Germline V gene data show CDR1 as MNHEY and CDR2 as SMNVEV (reference sequence). This CDR3 reads CASSFGGPNTEAFF. In nucleotides, the CDR3 is TGTGCCAGCAGTTTTGGGGGCCCGAACACTGAAGCTTTCTTT.

A single count supports this clone. The chain carries TRBV7-9 and TRBJ2-1; D uncertain. Trimming took 5 bases from V and 5 from J, leaving 10 bases between them. Germline-derived CDR1 and CDR2 are SEHNR and FQNEAQ (reference sequence). This CDR3 has 13 residues. CDR3 nucleotide sequence: TGTGCCAGCAGCCCAGGTCTAGACAATGAGCAGTTCTTC. Translated, it gives CASSPGLDNEQFF.

J is TRBJ2-7 and V is TRBV28, with 7 bases aligning to TRBD2. Germline values: CDR1 MDHEN, CDR2 SYDVKM. This CDR3 spans 18 amino acids. After removal of 6 bases from V and 2 bases from J, the junction contained 19 bases not matched to a gene. CDR3: CASRPIIEDREGTYEQYF. Here the CDR3 DNA reads TGTGCCAGCAGGCCTATCATCGAGGATAGGGAGGGGACCTACGAGCAGTACTTC.